The text below deals with one T cell receptor (beta chain). Its antigen is unidentified. These data come from a study of PD-1 blockade in classical Hodgkin lymphoma. Generated by immunoSEQ multiplex PCR, the TCRdb table keeps only in-frame clones and is missing some. This table holds several thousand clones, 60% found once. Per the germline V gene, CDR1 is SEHNR and CDR2 is FQNEAQ (reference sequence). The CDR3 extends over 15 amino acids. The V end was cut by 6 bases, the J end by 1 base, with 12 bases between. The time point is: cycle 4 day 1 (C4D1), after 5 to 7 weeks of nivolumab. Patients all relapsed after autologous stem cell transplantation, and there was variation in brentuximab vedotin exposure. Thawed PBMCs supplied CD8+ T cells via magnetic negative selection. Study-level results: A significant rise in TCR diversity by C4D1 was seen for CD4+ but not CD8+ cells.

This chain joins TRBV7-9 and TRBJ2-2; D gene ambiguous. This sequence was found in a human donor with classical Hodgkin lymphoma. Sample: CD8+ T cells from blood, taken before the fourth cycle of nivolumab. The CDR3 nucleotides are TGTGCCAGCAGTCGCCCCTCAGGGAACACCGGGGAGCTGTTTTTT. Translating it yields CASSRPSGNTGELFF.